The T cell receptor (beta chain) described here comes from a study of blood T cell repertoires in COVID-19. Study as a whole: The United States, Italy and Spain supplied acute and convalescent COVID-19 samples. In each case, the material was cDNA or gDNA derived from T cells, B-cell-depleted T cells, or PBMCs.

Authors' methods: Amplified reference gene primers provided the basis for estimating nucleated cell counts. Libraries were prepared by immunoSEQ multiplex PCR; TCRdb keeps only in-frame clonotypes and omits some of them. The DNA was the basis for D and trimming; V, J and clone size are from that table. Of around 250,000 clones listed, roughly 80% were seen once; the top ten hold around 3.4%. This CDR3 contains 18 residues. The trim removed 5 bases at V and 0 bases at J, leaving 8 bases unmatched. Germline CDR1 SGDLS, CDR2 YYNGEE. J is TRBJ2-4 and V is TRBV9; 13 nucleotides align to TRBD2. The source of this sequence is a woman between 18 and 29 years old with acute or convalescent COVID-19. Sequencing used peripheral blood. CDR3 amino acids: CASSGGTSGTIAKNIQYF. Here the CDR3 DNA reads TGTGCCAGCAGTGGGGGGACTAGCGGGACGATAGCCAAAAACATTCAGTACTTC.